This is a list of T cell receptor beta chains from one sample in a study of blood T cell repertoires in COVID-19. Profiling relied on immunoSEQ multiplex PCR, and the TCRdb table lists in-frame clones only, not all of them. This sample yields 130,000 or so clones, of which roughly 80% are seen a single time; approximately 10% belongs to the top ten. The source material was PBMCs or T cells enriched from blood (not recorded which). The receptors here all came from a man in his fifties or sixties who had recovered from COVID-19. The CDR3 runs from the conserved cysteine through the conserved F or W. A D gene is named only where the DNA matches it firmly. Clone sizes are given selectively: once, few, many, or a class where the clone is expanded.

V gene	D gene	J gene	clone size	CDR3 DNA	CDR3 protein
TRBV7-3	TRBD1	TRBJ2-2	few	TGTGCCAGCAGCCCAAGGACAGGGGGCGACACCGGGGAGCTGTTTTTT	CASSPRTGGDTGELFF
TRBV5-6	.	TRBJ2-7	once	TGTGCCAGCAGCTTGCAGGGGCTCTACGAGCAGTACTTC	CASSLQGLYEQYF
TRBV5-4	.	TRBJ1-6	.	TGTGCCAGCAGCTTGGGGGCAGGGGTTTCACCCCTCCACTTT	CASSLGAGVSPLHF
TRBV12-3/TRBV12-4	.	TRBJ1-4	few	TGTGCCAGCGCCCGACAGGTTAATGAAAAACTGTTTTTT	CASARQVNEKLFF
TRBV12-3/TRBV12-4	.	TRBJ1-1	few	TGTGCCAGCTTGCTGACAGGGAACACTGAAGCTTTCTTT	CASLLTGNTEAFF
TRBV4-2	.	TRBJ1-2	once	TGTGCCAGCAGCCAAGATTTGGGGGCTGTTAACTATGGCTACACCTTC	CASSQDLGAVNYGYTF
TRBV6-5	.	TRBJ1-1	.	TGTGCCAGCAGCCGCGGGGTGCGGGCTTTCTTT	CASSRGVRAFF
TRBV21-1	.	TRBJ2-7	.	TGTGCCAGCAGCAAACGGACAGGGTCCCCTTACGAGCAGTACTTC	CASSKRTGSPYEQYF
TRBV10-3	.	TRBJ2-7	.	TGTGCCATCAGTGAGGCACAGAACTACGAGCAGTACTTC	CAISEAQNYEQYF
TRBV28	TRBD1	TRBJ1-4	.	TGTGCCAGCAGTGGCCTTCAGGGGGCGAATGAAAAACTGTTTTTT	CASSGLQGANEKLFF
TRBV4-3	TRBD1	TRBJ2-5	.	TGCGCCAGCAGCCAAGATCGGGCAGGGGGCGACGAGACCCAGTACTTC	CASSQDRAGGDETQYF
TRBV7-3	TRBD1	TRBJ2-2	.	TGTGCCAGCAGCCTCGAAACAGGGGGCAGGACCGGGGAGCTGTTTTTT	CASSLETGGRTGELFF
TRBV30	TRBD2	TRBJ2-3	once	TGTGCCTGGAGTCTAGGGCTAGCGGGGAGCACAGATACGCAGTATTTT	CAWSLGLAGSTDTQYF
TRBV5-4	TRBD1	TRBJ2-5	.	TGTGCCAGCAGCTTGGGGGACAGGGGAATCGAGACCCAGTACTTC	CASSLGDRGIETQYF
TRBV2	TRBD1	TRBJ1-3	.	TGTGCCAGCACCGGACAGGGGGCGAACACCATATATTTT	CASTGQGANTIYF
TRBV5-1	TRBD1	TRBJ1-2	.	TGCGCCAGCAGCCGGGACAGGGGGCTAGATGGCTACACCTTC	CASSRDRGLDGYTF
TRBV2	.	TRBJ2-2	.	TGTGCCAGCAGATCATTGTGGGCGGAGCTGTTTTTT	CASRSLWAELFF
TRBV20-1	TRBD1	TRBJ1-5	.	TGCAGTGCTAGTGCCTCCCGGGACAGGGTTCATCAGCCCCAGCATTTT	CSASASRDRVHQPQHF
TRBV7-8	TRBD2	TRBJ2-3	.	TGTGCCAGCAGATTTAGCGGGGGGGCCGGGGATACGCAGTATTTT	CASRFSGGAGDTQYF
TRBV7-6	TRBD1	TRBJ2-5	.	TGTGCCAGCAGCTTGGGACAGGGAAAGACGGAGACCCAGTACTTC	CASSLGQGKTETQYF
TRBV19	TRBD2	TRBJ2-5	.	TGTGCCAGTAGTATTCAGGCTAGCGGGGGGGGCGAGACCCAGTACTTC	CASSIQASGGGETQYF
TRBV3-1/TRBV3-2	TRBD2	TRBJ2-7	.	TGTGCCAGCAGCCAACTAGCGGGGGGCTCCTACGAGCAGTACTTC	CASSQLAGGSYEQYF
TRBV5-4	TRBD1	TRBJ2-1	.	TGTGCCAGCAGCTTCTGGAACAGGGGCTCCTACAATGAGCAGTTCTTC	CASSFWNRGSYNEQFF
TRBV6-2/TRBV6-3	.	TRBJ1-5	.	TGTGCCAGCAGTTACGGAGGGGGAGGGGCGAGCAATCAGCCCCAGCATTTT	CASSYGGGGASNQPQHF
TRBV13	.	TRBJ1-5	.	TGTGCGAGAGGCGGAAGCAATCAGCCCCAGCATTTT	CARGGSNQPQHF
TRBV6-2/TRBV6-3	TRBD2	TRBJ2-2	.	TGTGCCAGCACCCCTAGTACTAGCGGGGGGGGCTTGAGCACCGGGGAGCTGTTTTTT	CASTPSTSGGGLSTGELFF
TRBV18	TRBD1	TRBJ1-4	.	TGTGCCAGCTCACCACCGCAGGGGGCGGTAGGAGAAAAACTGTTTTTT	CASSPPQGAVGEKLFF
TRBV10-2	.	TRBJ1-1	.	TGCGCCAGCAGTGAGTCGGCAGGCGCTGAAGCTTTCTTT	CASSESAGAEAFF
TRBV24-1	.	TRBJ1-2	once	TGTGCCACCAGTCATCAGGGGTTCGTCAGTGGCTACACCTTC	CATSHQGFVSGYTF
TRBV5-4	TRBD2	TRBJ2-5	.	TGTGCCAGCAGCTTGGACACTAGCGGCCAAGAGACCCAGTACTTC	CASSLDTSGQETQYF
TRBV29-1	.	TRBJ2-7	once	TGCAGCGTTGATGGGGGCCAAAGTCGTCCCGAGCAGTACTTC	CSVDGGQSRPEQYF
TRBV19	.	TRBJ1-1	.	TGTGCCAGTAGAAACAGGGAGAACACTGAAGCTTTCTTT	CASRNRENTEAFF
TRBV19	.	TRBJ1-5	.	TGTGCCACCAATGGACAGCCCAATCAGCCCCAGCATTTT	CATNGQPNQPQHF
TRBV19	TRBD1	TRBJ2-5	.	TGTGCCAGTAGTAGCAGGGGGTTCGAGACCCAGTACTTC	CASSSRGFETQYF
TRBV18	TRBD2	TRBJ2-3	.	TGTGCCAGCTCAGATGGCGGGGGGACAGATACGCAGTATTTT	CASSDGGGTDTQYF
TRBV9	TRBD2	TRBJ2-1	.	TGTGCCAGCAGCGTAGGATCCCTGGCGGGGGGATCGTACAATGAGCAGTTCTTC	CASSVGSLAGGSYNEQFF
TRBV27	.	TRBJ1-1	.	TGTGCCAGCACCATTCCTATTACAGTGAACACTGAAGCTTTCTTT	CASTIPITVNTEAFF
TRBV7-8	.	TRBJ1-5	.	TGTGCCAGCAGCTTACTTGACAGGACGAGACAGCCCCAGCATTTT	CASSLLDRTRQPQHF
TRBV10-3	TRBD1	TRBJ1-3	.	TGTGCCATCAGTGATACAGGGGTGTCTGGAAACACCATATATTTT	CAISDTGVSGNTIYF
TRBV29-1	TRBD1	TRBJ2-7	once	TGCAGCGTTTGGACAGGGGGGACGAACGAGCAGTACTTC	CSVWTGGTNEQYF
TRBV6-5	.	TRBJ1-1	.	TGTGCCAGCAGTTACGGGAGGGGCTATTACACTGAAGCTTTCTTT	CASSYGRGYYTEAFF
TRBV7-3	.	TRBJ1-1	.	TGTGCCAGCAGCGTCGACAGGATGACTGAAGCTTTCTTT	CASSVDRMTEAFF
TRBV10-3	TRBD1	TRBJ1-4	few	TGTGCCATCAGTGAAACTAGGGACAGCCCTGATGAAAAACTGTTTTTT	CAISETRDSPDEKLFF
TRBV7-2	.	TRBJ2-2	.	TGTGCCAGCAGCCGCCTGGGCAACACCGGGGAGCTGTTTTTT	CASSRLGNTGELFF
TRBV28	.	TRBJ1-1	.	TGTGCCAGCAGTTTAACTCAGGGGAACACTGAAGCTTTCTTT	CASSLTQGNTEAFF
TRBV19	TRBD1	TRBJ2-7	.	TGTGCCAGTAGTACCCCGGGACAGGGAGGGGGATTCTACGAGCAGTACTTC	CASSTPGQGGGFYEQYF
TRBV7-8	.	TRBJ2-7	.	TGTGCCAGCAGGGCTCCTGGGGGGAGTTTTTACGAGCAGTACTTC	CASRAPGGSFYEQYF
TRBV3-1/TRBV3-2	TRBD2	TRBJ2-1	.	TGTGCCAGCACCCGACTAGCGGGGGGGAATTACAATGAGCAGTTCTTC	CASTRLAGGNYNEQFF
TRBV30	TRBD2	TRBJ2-7	.	TGTGCCTGGAGTGTAAGGGGGTATCGACTGTGGACTAGCGGGGACCACTACGAGCAGTACTTC	CAWSVRGYRLWTSGDHYEQYF
TRBV28	TRBD1	TRBJ2-1	.	TGTGCCAGCAGTTTAGGGGGACAGTGGGTAATGTTCTTC	CASSLGGQWVMFF